The present T cell receptor (beta chain) was sequenced within a study of identifying expanded T cells in peripheral blood. General observations from the study: Roughly two-week clone count variance significantly increased as total template count grew. Differentially abundant clones: around 1.2 between replicates, about 17 at around 15 days, approximately 18 at four.

Trimming removed 8 bases from V and 1 base from J, with 11 bases in between. In germline, CDR1 is MNHEY, CDR2 SMNVEV (reference sequence). There are 13 residues in the CDR3. For this clone: Its antigen is as yet unknown.

Sequencing was performed with immunoSEQ multiplex PCR; in TCRdb, only in-frame clones are kept and a portion is missing. The sample includes fewer than 60,000 clones, approximately 79% of them seen just once. Collection occurred without any documented infections or immune events in donors. The source material was blood. This chain joins TRBV27 and TRBJ1-1; TRBD1 is a possible D gene (6 bases). This TCR was recovered from a person aged 18 to 75 in good health. The CDR3 loop reads CASAAQGNTEAFF. The CDR3 DNA reads as TGTGCCAGCGCGGCACAGGGGAACACTGAAGCTTTCTTT.